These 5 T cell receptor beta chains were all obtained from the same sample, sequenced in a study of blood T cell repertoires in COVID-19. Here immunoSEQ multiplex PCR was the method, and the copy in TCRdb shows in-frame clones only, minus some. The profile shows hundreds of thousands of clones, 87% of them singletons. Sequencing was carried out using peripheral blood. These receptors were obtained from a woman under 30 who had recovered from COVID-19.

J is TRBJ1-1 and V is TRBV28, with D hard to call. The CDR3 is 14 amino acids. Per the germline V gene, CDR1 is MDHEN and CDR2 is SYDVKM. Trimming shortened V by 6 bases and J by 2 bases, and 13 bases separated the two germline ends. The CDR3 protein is CASRPSPLNTEAFF. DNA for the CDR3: TGTGCCAGCAGGCCGAGCCCCTTAAACACTGAAGCTTTCTTT.

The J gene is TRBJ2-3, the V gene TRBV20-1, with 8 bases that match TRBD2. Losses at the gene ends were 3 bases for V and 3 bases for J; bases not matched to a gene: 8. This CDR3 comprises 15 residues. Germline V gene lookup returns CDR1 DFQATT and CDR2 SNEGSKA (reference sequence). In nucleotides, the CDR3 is TGCAGTGCTAGTGCCCCTAGCGGGCCTACAGATACGCAGTATTTT. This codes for CSASAPSGPTDTQYF.

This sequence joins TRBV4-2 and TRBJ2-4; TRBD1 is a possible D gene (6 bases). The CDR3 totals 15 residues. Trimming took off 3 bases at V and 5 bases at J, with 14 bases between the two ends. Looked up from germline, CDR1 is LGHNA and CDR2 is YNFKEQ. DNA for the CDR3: TGTGCCAGCAGCCAGAACAGGGTAGATCAAAACATTCAGTACTTC. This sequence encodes CASSQNRVDQNIQYF.

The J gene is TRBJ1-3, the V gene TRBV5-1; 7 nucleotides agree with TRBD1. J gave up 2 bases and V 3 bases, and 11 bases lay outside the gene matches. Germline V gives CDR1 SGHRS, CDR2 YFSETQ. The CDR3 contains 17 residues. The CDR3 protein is CASSWAPTGEPGNTIYF. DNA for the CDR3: TGCGCCAGCAGCTGGGCCCCCACAGGGGAACCTGGAAACACCATATATTTT.

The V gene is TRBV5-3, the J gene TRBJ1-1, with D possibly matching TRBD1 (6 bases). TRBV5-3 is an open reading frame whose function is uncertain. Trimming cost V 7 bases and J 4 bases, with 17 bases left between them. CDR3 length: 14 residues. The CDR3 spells CARPTGDYITEAFF. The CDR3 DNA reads TGTGCCAGACCGACAGGAGACTATATCACTGAAGCTTTCTTT.